A selection of T cell receptor beta chains follows, all from one sample in a study of T cells in Graves' hyperthyroidism and ophthalmopathy. Each CDR3 protein is one row after TCRdb ran MiXCR on the multiplex PCR reads. The repertoire consists of around 700,000 distinct CDR3 sequences, with 18% occurring once and the leading ten covering over 15%. The source material was blood. These receptors came from a woman in her forties or fifties with Graves' hyperthyroidism that later progressed to Graves' ophthalmopathy. Each CDR3 is given with its conserved first and last residue. Fields, in order: CDR3 DNA, CDR3 protein, clone size, V gene, J gene, D gene. A D gene is named only where the DNA matches it firmly. Clone size is shown for a subset of rows, as once, few, many or a class of expanded clone.

TGTGCCAGCAGCCCTGGCCCTAATACGCAGTATTTT	CASSPGPNTQYF	NA	TRBV7-6	TRBJ2-3	NA
TGTGCCAGCAGTGGACACGGGATAGGGACCCAGTACTTC	CASSGHGIGTQYF	NA	TRBV25-1	TRBJ2-5	NA
TGTGCCAGCAGCTTAACGCAGCCACCCTATGGCTACACCTTC	CASSLTQPPYGYTF	many	TRBV13	TRBJ1-2	NA
TGTGCCAGCAGCCACTGGGGGGACTATGGCTACACCTTC	CASSHWGDYGYTF	NA	TRBV3-1	TRBJ1-2	NA
TGTGCCAGTAGTATAGCACGGACGGTCTTCTTC	CASSIARTVFF	NA	TRBV19	TRBJ2-1	NA
TGTGCTAGCAGCTTAGGACAGGGTAACGGGGAGCTGTTTTTT	CASSLGQGNGELFF	many	TRBV7-7	TRBJ2-2	TRBD1
TGTGCCAGCAGTCCTGGTCGGACTGCAACCTACGAGCAGTACTTC	CASSPGRTATYEQYF	NA	TRBV12-3/TRBV12-4	TRBJ2-7	NA
TGTGCCAGCAGCCCAACCTTGGCGGGGGCGGACCTATACAATGAGCAGTTCTTC	CASSPTLAGADLYNEQFF	NA	TRBV11-2	TRBJ2-1	NA
TGTGCCAGCAGTTTAGGAGGGGGGGCTAGCGGGGGGAGCTCCTACAATGAGCAGTTCTTC	CASSLGGGASGGSSYNEQFF	many	TRBV12-3/TRBV12-4	TRBJ2-1	TRBD2
TGTGCCAGCAGCTTCGGGGAGGGATCCTATGGCTACACCTTC	CASSFGEGSYGYTF	many	TRBV7-9	TRBJ1-2	NA
TGTGCCAGCAGTTTAGAGCCTCAAAACATTCAGTACTTC	CASSLEPQNIQYF	NA	TRBV12-3/TRBV12-4	TRBJ2-4	NA
TGTGCCAGCAGGGCCGGGACCCAAGAGACCCAGTACTTC	CASRAGTQETQYF	many	TRBV5-4	TRBJ2-5	NA
TGTGCCAGCATTCGCGGGGGACCGTCTAATGAAAAACTGTTTTTT	CASIRGGPSNEKLFF	NA	TRBV28	TRBJ1-4	NA
TGTGCCACCAGCAGAGTTGAGGGGCTGGTAGATACGCAGTATTTT	CATSRVEGLVDTQYF	NA	TRBV15	TRBJ2-3	NA
TGTGCCAGCAGTTTAGAGGGGCTGGGCACAGATACGCAGTATTTT	CASSLEGLGTDTQYF	many	TRBV12-3/TRBV12-4	TRBJ2-3	NA
TGTGCCAGCAGTTTAAGGGGGGCCCAGTACTTC	CASSLRGAQYF	NA	TRBV12-3/TRBV12-4	TRBJ2-5	NA
TGTGCCAGCAGTCCGCCCCTCGGGACAGGGGAAAAACTGTTTTTT	CASSPPLGTGEKLFF	few	TRBV12-3/TRBV12-4	TRBJ1-4	TRBD1
TGTGCCAGCAGCCTTGGACTAGCGGGGGGTGCAGATACGCAGTATTTT	CASSLGLAGGADTQYF	few	TRBV11-3	TRBJ2-3	TRBD2
TGTGCCTGGAACAGGCACCCGAGCTCCTACGAGCAGTACTTC	CAWNRHPSSYEQYF	many	TRBV30	TRBJ2-7	NA
TGTGCCAGCAGCTTGGACAGGGGGACGGAGACCCAGTACTTC	CASSLDRGTETQYF	many	TRBV11-2	TRBJ2-5	TRBD1
TGTGCCAGCAGCGTGGAGTCTAGCGGTTACAATGAGCAGTTCTTC	CASSVESSGYNEQFF	once	TRBV9	TRBJ2-1	TRBD2
TGCGCCAGCAGTGAGGAGCGGGGGGCAAGCACAGATACGCAGTATTTT	CASSEERGASTDTQYF	NA	TRBV10-2	TRBJ2-3	TRBD2
TGCAGTGCTAGCTTCGACACCCCTATTTCACCCCTCCACTTT	CSASFDTPISPLHF	few	TRBV20-1	TRBJ1-6	NA
TGTGCCAGCAGCGAAGTGAGGGTCGCTGACAGGGGGGCTTACAATGAGCAGTTCTTC	CASSEVRVADRGAYNEQFF	few	TRBV2	TRBJ2-1	TRBD1
TGCGCCAGCAGCCAGACCGGGCCCGTGACTGAAGCTTTCTTT	CASSQTGPVTEAFF	NA	TRBV4-1	TRBJ1-1	NA
TGTGCCAGCAGTGAGGTGTACCAAGAGACCCAGTACTTC	CASSEVYQETQYF	few	TRBV2	TRBJ2-5	NA
TGTGCCAGTAGTATTAATCGCGGGGGGGCCGGGAATGAGCAGTTCTTC	CASSINRGGAGNEQFF	few	TRBV19	TRBJ2-1	TRBD2
TGCAGCTTAACGACAGACATGAACACTGAAGCTTTCTTT	CSLTTDMNTEAFF	few	TRBV29-1	TRBJ1-1	NA
TGTGCCAGCTCACCACTGGACAGGGTTTTAGAGCAGTACTTC	CASSPLDRVLEQYF	many	TRBV18	TRBJ2-7	TRBD1
TGTGCCAGCAGCCTAGCGGGGGATTACTACGAGCAGTACTTC	CASSLAGDYYEQYF	NA	TRBV6-4	TRBJ2-7	TRBD2
TGTGCCAGCAGGAGCGCTAACTATGGCTACACCTTC	CASRSANYGYTF	few	TRBV11-2	TRBJ1-2	NA
TGTGCCAGCAGACAAAGACAGGGTTCGGCTAATGAAAAACTGTTTTTT	CASRQRQGSANEKLFF	few	TRBV6-1	TRBJ1-4	TRBD1
TGTGCCAGCACCCTAGCTTGGGTGGGGCAATATGGCTACACCTTC	CASTLAWVGQYGYTF	few	TRBV7-9	TRBJ1-2	NA
TGTGCCAGCAGTTTTTCAAGCTCTGGGGCCAACGTCCTGACTTTC	CASSFSSSGANVLTF	few	TRBV12-3/TRBV12-4	TRBJ2-6	NA
TGTGCCAGCAGCTTAAACAGAGCGGAGACCCAGTACTTC	CASSLNRAETQYF	few	TRBV7-9	TRBJ2-5	NA
TGTGCCAGCAGCCCTCACCCTTCAGCGAACACTGAAGCTTTCTTT	CASSPHPSANTEAFF	NA	TRBV6-4	TRBJ1-1	NA
TGTGCCAGCAGTGAAAGTCTGGAATTATACGAGCAGTACTTC	CASSESLELYEQYF	NA	TRBV2	TRBJ2-7	NA
TGTGCCAGCTCACCCGACAGGGTGGTGGAGACCCAGTACTTC	CASSPDRVVETQYF	many	TRBV18	TRBJ2-5	TRBD1
TGTGCCAGCAGCCAACTCATAGGCCAGTTTATCGAACCGCAACACTCTGGAAACACCATATATTTT	CASSQLIGQFIEPQHSGNTIYF	few	TRBV3-1	TRBJ1-3	NA
TGCGCCAGCAGCTTCAAAGATACGCAGTATTTT	CASSFKDTQYF	few	TRBV5-1	TRBJ2-3	NA
TGCAGTGCTAGAGGCCTGACAGGTTCCCAAGAGACCCAGTACTTC	CSARGLTGSQETQYF	many	TRBV20-1	TRBJ2-5	NA
TGTGCCAGCGGAGATTGGGGGGCGGCCCCGAACACCGGGGAGCTGTTTTTT	CASGDWGAAPNTGELFF	many	TRBV7-8	TRBJ2-2	NA
TGTGCCAGCAGCTTACTAGCGGGGTATCATGGTGAGCAGTTCTTC	CASSLLAGYHGEQFF	many	TRBV5-4	TRBJ2-1	TRBD2
TGTGCTAGCAGCTTAGGAGGGTACAGGAATGAGCAGTTCTTC	CASSLGGYRNEQFF	few	TRBV7-7	TRBJ2-1	NA
TGTGCCAGCAGCGCCCTCCCCAGGGATGGCTACACCTTC	CASSALPRDGYTF	few	TRBV9	TRBJ1-2	NA
TGTGCCAGCAGCCCGCATGAATTCGGGGGGAGCACAGATACGCAGTATTTT	CASSPHEFGGSTDTQYF	many	TRBV13	TRBJ2-3	TRBD2
TGTGCCAGCATTCAGGACAGGGAGGTCAATCAGCCCCAGCATTTT	CASIQDREVNQPQHF	many	TRBV6-1	TRBJ1-5	TRBD1
TGTGCCAGCAGCCTTAGCGGTTTCCAAGAGACCCAGTACTTC	CASSLSGFQETQYF	few	TRBV7-9	TRBJ2-5	NA
TGTACCAGCAGCGACAGGGGGGAGAGAGTTGCTAGCGGGGGCTACAATGAGCAGTTCTTC	CTSSDRGERVASGGYNEQFF	many	TRBV11-2	TRBJ2-1	NA
TGCGCCAGCAGCTGGGAGGATTATAACACTGAAGCTTTCTTT	CASSWEDYNTEAFF	few	TRBV5-1	TRBJ1-1	NA
TGTGCCAGTAGAGGAGGGGCATTTAATGAAAAACTGTTTTTT	CASRGGAFNEKLFF	many	TRBV19	TRBJ1-4	NA
TGCAGTGCTCCCGGACTAGGCTGGACCGGGGAGCTGTTTTTT	CSAPGLGWTGELFF	few	TRBV20-1	TRBJ2-2	TRBD2
TGTGCCAGCAGCTCTGGGGCAAGAACGCCTGGAAACACCATATATTTT	CASSSGARTPGNTIYF	few	TRBV5-6	TRBJ1-3	NA
TGCAGCGTTGAAGGGACAGGCCGGGCGACAGATACGCAGTATTTT	CSVEGTGRATDTQYF	few	TRBV29-1	TRBJ2-3	TRBD1
TGTGCCAGCTCACCCGTAGCGGGGGGGTCCTACAATGAGCAGTTCTTC	CASSPVAGGSYNEQFF	NA	TRBV18	TRBJ2-1	TRBD2